This T cell receptor beta chain derives from a study of cytomegalovirus exposure and HLA in healthy donors. Study overall: From some 190 million T cells, an earlier analysis saw 110 million or so unique TCR beta sequences.

Study results and caveats: A missense DCLRE1C variant was associated with V- and J-gene trimming of TCR beta chains in a later analysis, and an independent cohort replicated the association. Cytomegalovirus association was listed for 150 or so TCR beta chains.

A single count supports this clone. Its antigen is unknown. The PCR ran on 60 Vbeta and 13 Jbeta primers. Measured with immunoSEQ multiplex PCR; TCRdb has only the in-frame clones, and not every one. Seen here are about 120,000 clones, about 80% observed once, and the top ten hold 2.7%. Germline assignment: CDR1 SNHLY and CDR2 FYNNEI. With 4 bases clipped from V and 4 bases from J, the junction kept 6 bases outside the gene matches. CDR3 size: 16 residues. Healthy donors of bone marrow made up the group. This receptor was obtained from a female donor in good health and CMV-seronegative. The genes are TRBV2 and TRBJ2-6; 8 bases line up with TRBD2. The sequencing input was PBMCs. The CDR3 nucleotides read TGTGCCAGCAGTGGTCGGGGGGGGCCCGGGGCCAACGTCCTGACTTTC. It encodes CASSGRGGPGANVLTF.